Each of the 32 T cell receptor beta chains below was sequenced from the same sample in a study of CD4 T cells in relation to SARS-CoV-2 and coronaviruses. Their cognate antigens are unknown. Assay: immunoSEQ multiplex PCR; the TCRdb copy retains only in-frame clones and omits some. This table has approximately 24,000 clones, roughly 70% appearing once. CD4+ T cells from unexposed donors were obtained before the COVID-19 pandemic (2011-2018). CD4+ T cells were isolated from the cells after 10 days of culture. Source material: CD4+ T cells from PBMCs, cultured in vitro. The receptors originated from a human donor in good health.

The V gene is TRBV7-2, the J gene TRBJ2-2, with D unclear. Deletions cut 3 bases from V and 6 bases from J, with 11 bases between. This CDR3 is built from 14 residues. Per the germline V gene, CDR1 is SGHTA and CDR2 is FQGNSA. The CDR3 loop is CASSFSNDAGELFF. CDR3 bases: TGTGCCAGCAGCTTTTCTAACGACGCCGGGGAGCTGTTTTTT. Full variable domain (remainder filled in from reference TRBV7-2 and TRBJ2-2): GAGVSQSPSNKVTEKGKDVELRCDPISGHTALYWYRQSLGQGLEFLIYFQGNSAPDKSGLPSDRFSAERTGGSVSTLTIQRTQQEDSAVYLCASSFSNDAGELFFGEGSRLTVL.

The genes are TRBV5-6 and TRBJ1-6; TRBD1 matches 7 bases. The CDR3 has 17 residues. Germline assignment: CDR1 SGHDT and CDR2 YYEEEE. V was pared by 0 bases and J by 7 bases, with 10 bases of the junction left unmatched. In DNA form, the CDR3 reads TGTGCCAGCAGCTTGGGTCTTCGACAGGGCTCAAATTCACCCCTCCACTTT. The encoded protein is CASSLGLRQGSNSPLHF. Full variable domain (rest looked up from reference TRBV5-6 and TRBJ1-6): DAGVTQSPTHLIKTRGQQVTLRCSPKSGHDTVSWYQQALGQGPQFIFQYYEEEERQRGNFPDRFSGHQFPNYSSELNVNALLLGDSALYLCASSLGLRQGSNSPLHFGNGTRLTVT.

This chain uses TRBV25-1 with TRBJ1-1; 9 nucleotides line up with TRBD1. The CDR3 is made up of 14 amino acids. Germline V CDR1 and CDR2: MGHDK, SYGVNS. After removal of 9 bases from V and 7 bases from J, the junction contained 12 bases not matched to a gene. In nucleotides, the CDR3 is TGTGCCAGTTCTCGGGACAGGGTTATGGGTGAAGCTTTCTTT. Its protein is CASSRDRVMGEAFF.

A word on this clone: One end of the junction is discordant with germline, which a read error may explain. The CDR3 region is CASSERTARGDF. The CDR3 DNA reads as TGTGCCAGCAGTGAAAGGACAGCCCGGGGGGACTTC. V and J are TRBV6-1 and TRBJ2-7, with a tentative D call TRBD2 (7 bases). This CDR3 is built from 12 residues. CDR1 is MNHNS, CDR2 SASEGT, per germline.

The J gene is TRBJ2-5, the V gene TRBV5-1; 7 bases agree with TRBD1. This CDR3 comprises 12 residues. Looked up from germline, CDR1 is SGHRS and CDR2 is YFSETQ. Germline trimming cut 5 bases from V and 3 bases from J; bases unmatched to any gene: 1. The CDR3 DNA sequence: TGCGCCAGCAGTACAGGGGAAGAGACCCAGTACTTC. Protein: CASSTGEETQYF.

In this sample, this clone turned up a few times. The gene calls are TRBV7-9 and TRBJ2-2; D unresolved. Trimming cost V 2 bases and J 1 base, with 5 bases left between them. The germline V gene encodes CDR1 SEHNR and CDR2 FQNEAQ (reference sequence). The CDR3 extends over 14 amino acids. CDR3 DNA sequence: TGTGCCAGCAGCTTAACCAGGAACACCGGGGAGCTGTTTTTT. Its protein product is CASSLTRNTGELFF.

This chain connects TRBV14 to TRBJ1-2, with TRBD1 as a possible D gene (5 bases). V was trimmed by 0 bases and J by 4 bases, leaving 21 bases between them. CDR3 size: 18 residues. Germline V gene data show CDR1 as SGHDN and CDR2 as FVKESK. The CDR3 loop is CASSQDHFAKAGGYGYTF. CDR3 bases: TGTGCCAGCAGCCAAGACCATTTCGCCAAGGCCGGGGGCTATGGCTACACCTTC.

The chain employs TRBV9 and TRBJ2-3; 7 bases are a match to TRBD2. This CDR3 region has 15 residues. Germline V gene data show CDR1 as SGDLS and CDR2 as YYNGEE. V trimming: 6 bases; J trimming: 6 bases; junction bases outside the gene matches: 13. The CDR3 region is CASNQRGDRGDTQYF. In DNA, the CDR3 is TGTGCCAGCAACCAACGGGGGGATAGGGGCGATACGCAGTATTTT.

This sequence joins TRBV7-2 and TRBJ2-7, with D possibly matching TRBD1 (6 bases). Per the germline V gene, CDR1 is SGHTA and CDR2 is FQGNSA. V dropped 4 bases and J dropped 1 base, with 8 bases sitting between them. The CDR3 totals 13 residues. The chain's CDR3 is CASSSTGSYEQYF. DNA of the CDR3: TGTGCCAGCAGCTCCACAGGGTCCTACGAGCAGTACTTC.

V is TRBV9 and J is TRBJ1-2; perhaps TRBD1 as D (6 bases). Germline CDR1 is SGDLS and CDR2 is YYNGEE. CDR3 length equals 17 residues. V shed 0 bases and J shed 4 bases, with 19 bases lying between them. CDR3 residues: CASSVGENRAIGYGYTF. The CDR3 DNA sequence: TGTGCCAGCAGCGTAGGAGAGAACAGGGCGATTGGCTATGGCTACACCTTC.

This chain connects TRBV5-1 to TRBJ2-2; 10 positions match TRBD1. Germline loops: CDR1 SGHRS, CDR2 YFSETQ. With 0 bases clipped from V and 5 bases from J, the junction kept 1 base outside the gene matches. CDR3 length: 15 residues. CDR3 nucleotides: TGCGCCAGCAGCTTGGGGACAGGGGGGACCGGGGAGCTGTTTTTT. This sequence encodes CASSLGTGGTGELFF. Filled out from reference TRBV5-1 and TRBJ2-2, the complete variable domain reads KAGVTQTPRYLIKTRGQQVTLSCSPISGHRSVSWYQQTPGQGLQFLFEYFSETQRNKGNFPGRFSGRQFSNSRSEMNVSTLELGDSALYLCASSLGTGGTGELFFGEGSRLTVL.

The chain has TRBV6-5 and TRBJ1-5, with 8 positions matching TRBD1. CDR3 length: 12 amino acids. V lost 7 bases and J lost 7; bases outside the gene matches: 3. Looked up from germline, CDR1 is MNHEY and CDR2 is SVGAGI. CDR3 region: CASIAGGQPQHF. The CDR3 region has the DNA TGTGCCAGCATAGCAGGGGGCCAGCCCCAGCATTTT.

The rearrangement joins TRBV9 to TRBJ2-7; TRBD2 matches at 9 bases. This CDR3 region has 14 residues. The V and J ends lost 0 bases and 6 bases, in that order; junction bases with no gene match: 4. Germline CDR1 and CDR2: SGDLS and YYNGEE. In nucleotides, the CDR3 is TGTGCCAGCAGCGTAGAAAGCGGGGGGAGCGAGCAGTACTTC. Its protein is CASSVESGGSEQYF.

About this clone: No DNA is shown, since the ends of the CDR3 on it are uncertain; the CDR3 is the one TCRdb lists. V usage is TRBV10-3 and J usage is TRBJ1-2. The CDR3 numbers 12 amino acids, ends counted. Germline CDR1 is ENHRY and CDR2 is SYGVKD. The chain's CDR3 is CAISEVGKGNTF.

V usage is TRBV2 and J usage is TRBJ2-1; D is unclear. CDR1 and CDR2 from the germline V gene are SNHLY and FYNNEI. The CDR3 covers 13 residues. The V end was cut by 2 bases, the J end by 8 bases, with 10 bases between. For the CDR3, the DNA is TGTGCCAGCAGTGAATTCGGGTACGATGAGCAGTTCTTC. It codes for CASSEFGYDEQFF.

This clone was seen a few times. The chain uses TRBV19 and TRBJ1-5; 7 bases match TRBD1. J lost 5 bases, V lost 6 bases, and 10 bases had no gene match. The germline V gene encodes CDR1 LNHDA and CDR2 SQIVND (reference sequence). The CDR3 has 15 residues. For the CDR3, the DNA is TGTGCCAGTAGCACCATTGAGGGGGCAGATCAGCCCCAGCATTTT. Translated: CASSTIEGADQPQHF.

The V and J genes are TRBV28 and TRBJ2-3, with 9 bases identical to TRBD2. The V gene end was trimmed by 7 bases and the J gene end by 3 bases; junction bases not matched to a gene: 14. CDR3 length: 17 amino acids. From germline, CDR1 is MDHEN and CDR2 SYDVKM. CDR3 nucleotides: TGTGCCAGCATTCCCCGACTAGCGGTACCCAAGACAGATACGCAGTATTTT. As protein: CASIPRLAVPKTDTQYF.

This clone has more than one count but fewer than ten. V gene TRBV6-1 combines with J gene TRBJ2-7; no reliable D call. Germline V gives CDR1 MNHNS, CDR2 SASEGT. CDR3 size: 14 residues. V lost 2 bases, J lost 5 bases, and 13 bases lay in between. In nucleotides, the CDR3 is TGTGCCAGCAGTGAACTGTTTAGCTCTAACGAGCAGTACTTC. This encodes CASSELFSSNEQYF.

The genes are TRBV25-1 and TRBJ1-1, with D unresolved. Germline V gene lookup returns CDR1 MGHDK and CDR2 SYGVNS. V lost 2 bases to trimming and J lost 3 bases, with 10 bases between them. The CDR3 covers 14 residues. CDR3 in DNA: TGTGCCAGCAGTGAAAGGGCCCGTGACACTGAAGCTTTCTTT. Encoded protein: CASSERARDTEAFF. The full variable domain, completed using reference TRBV25-1 and TRBJ1-1, is EADIYQTPRYLVIGTGKKITLECSQTMGHDKMYWYQQDPGMELHLIHYSYGVNSTEKGDLSSESTVSRIRTEHFPLTLESARPSHTSQYLCASSERARDTEAFFGQGTRLTVV.

The chain is built from TRBV7-2 and TRBJ2-1; 8 positions agree with TRBD2. Germline values: CDR1 SGHTA, CDR2 FQGNSA. This CDR3 has 15 amino acids. The V segment lost 4 bases and the J segment 7 bases; nucleotides outside the gene matches: 9. CDR3 in DNA: TGTGCCAGCAGCTACCTAAGCGGGGGATGGAATGAGCAGTTCTTC. This gives the protein CASSYLSGGWNEQFF.

The chain carries TRBV27 and TRBJ2-4, with a possible D match to TRBD2 (6 bases). Germline assignment: CDR1 MNHEY and CDR2 SMNVEV (reference sequence). This CDR3 spans 17 amino acids. Trimming cost V 2 bases and J 0 bases, with 14 bases left between them. CDR3 region: CASSLARGPLAKNIQYF. As DNA, the CDR3 is TGTGCCAGCAGTTTAGCGCGGGGACCTCTAGCCAAAAACATTCAGTACTTC.

The J gene is TRBJ1-2, the V gene TRBV4-1; 8 bases are a match to TRBD1. The CDR3 sequence is 18 residues long. Germline trimming cut 2 bases from V and 5 bases from J; bases unmatched to any gene: 16. Germline V gene data show CDR1 as MGHRA and CDR2 as YSYEKL. CDR3 DNA sequence: TGCGCCAGCAGCCAACCGACCGGGACAGGACTGCAATTATATGGCTACACCTTC. Protein: CASSQPTGTGLQLYGYTF.

The CDR3: CASNRRAGEGYTF. The CDR3 region has the DNA TGTGCCAGCAACCGGAGGGCAGGGGAAGGCTACACCTTC. The chain is built from TRBV5-6 and TRBJ1-2; the D gene is possibly TRBD1 (6 bases). The germline gives CDR1 SGHDT, CDR2 YYEEEE. V was clipped by 6 bases and J by 8 bases, with 17 bases between them. The CDR3 is 13 residues long. The complete variable domain, with remaining parts taken from reference TRBV5-6 and TRBJ1-2, reads DAGVTQSPTHLIKTRGQQVTLRCSPKSGHDTVSWYQQALGQGPQFIFQYYEEEERQRGNFPDRFSGHQFPNYSSELNVNALLLGDSALYLCASNRRAGEGYTFGSGTRLTVV.

The CDR3 DNA sequence: TGTGCCAGCAGCTTAATCGTGGGGATCGGTGAAAAACTGTTTTTT. This codes for CASSLIVGIGEKLFF. This chain links TRBV7-2 with TRBJ1-4, with D unclear. Trimming took 2 bases from V and 7 from J, leaving 14 bases between them. CDR3 length: 15 residues. Germline V gene lookup returns CDR1 SGHTA and CDR2 FQGNSA.

The rearrangement joins TRBV6-6 to TRBJ1-2; tentative D call: TRBD1 (5 bases). CDR1 is MNHNY, CDR2 SVGAGI, per germline (reference sequence). The CDR3 consists of 14 residues. The V end lost 3 bases, the J end lost 0 bases, and 8 bases lay between the germline ends. As DNA, the CDR3 is TGTGCCAGCAGTTATTCAGGGTCTAACTATGGCTACACCTTC. Its translation is CASSYSGSNYGYTF.

Worth noting for this clone: The junction does not match germline at one end; this may be a read error. The chain has TRBV7-7 and TRBJ1-3, with a tentative D call TRBD1 (5 bases). The germline V gene encodes CDR1 SSHAT and CDR2 FNYEAQ (reference sequence). The CDR3 covers 22 residues. The CDR3 reads CASSPGPGGPRTHPSSGNTIYF. CDR3 sequence (DNA): TGTGCTAGCAGCCCGGGACCGGGCGGGCCCAGGACCCATCCCAGCTCTGGAAACACCATATATTTT.

The chain has TRBV4-3 and TRBJ2-5; 14 nucleotides match TRBD2. This CDR3 spans 16 amino acids. CDR1 and CDR2 (germline): LGHNA, YSLEER. With V trimmed by 4 bases and J by 5 bases, 6 bases remained unmatched. CDR3 protein: CASSPGTSGGRETQYF. CDR3 in DNA: TGCGCCAGCAGCCCCGGGACTAGCGGGGGAAGGGAGACCCAGTACTTC.

This chain links TRBV10-1 with TRBJ2-3, with D possibly being TRBD1 or TRBD2 (6 bases each). The CDR3 consists of 12 residues. The V end lost 7 bases, the J end lost 13 bases, and 18 bases lay between the germline ends. Germline V gives CDR1 WNHNN, CDR2 SYGVQD (reference sequence). CDR3 residues: CASTRGCEGEYF. The CDR3 bases are TGCGCCAGCACCCGGGGGTGCGAGGGGGAGTATTTT.

The chain employs TRBV10-3 and TRBJ2-3, with TRBD2 identical over 9 bases. This CDR3 has 17 residues. Germline loops: CDR1 ENHRY, CDR2 SYGVKD. Unmatched junction bases numbered 9, after V lost 3 bases and J lost 2 bases. CDR3 coding DNA: TGTGCCATCAGTGATCAAGCGGGAGGCCCCTCCACAGATACGCAGTATTTT. Translated: CAISDQAGGPSTDTQYF.

The chain employs TRBV7-2 and TRBJ2-1, with D possibly TRBD2 on 6 matching bases. Germline V gene data show CDR1 as SGHTA and CDR2 as FQGNSA. V was trimmed by 5 bases and J by 10 bases, leaving 9 bases between them. The CDR3 spans 11 residues. In DNA, the CDR3 is TGTGCCAGCAGCCCGGGAGCGGAGCAGTTCTTC. Amino acid sequence: CASSPGAEQFF.

The chain combines TRBV4-1 with TRBJ2-3; 12 nucleotides line up with TRBD2. This CDR3 contains 18 residues. Trimming cost V 6 bases and J 1 base; bases outside gene matches: 11. From germline, CDR1 is MGHRA and CDR2 YSYEKL. The CDR3 loop is CASRLRASGGAGTDTQYF. CDR3 coding DNA: TGCGCCAGCAGACTAAGGGCTAGCGGGGGGGCCGGCACAGATACGCAGTATTTT.

The gene calls are TRBV9 and TRBJ2-5; the D gene is possibly TRBD1 (5 bases). The CDR3 loop spans 17 amino acids. CDR1 is SGDLS, CDR2 YYNGEE, per germline. V lost 5 bases, J lost 5 bases, and 25 bases lay in between. DNA of the CDR3: TGTGCCAGCAGTCCTAACCCGGGCCAGGGATTATCGGAGACCCAGTACTTC. Protein product: CASSPNPGQGLSETQYF. Drawing the rest from reference TRBV9 and TRBJ2-5, the complete variable domain is DSGVTQTPKHLITATGQRVTLRCSPRSGDLSVYWYQQSLDQGLQFLIQYYNGEERAKGNILERFSAQQFPDLHSELNLSSLELGDSALYFCASSPNPGQGLSETQYFGPGTRLLVL.